A single sample gave rise to the 16 T cell receptor beta chains below, sequenced in a study of cytomegalovirus exposure and HLA in healthy donors (TCRdb year 2017). To prepare the library, the immunoSEQ multiplex PCR assay was applied. The multiplex PCR relied on a mix of 60 forward primers for TCR Vbeta segments and 13 reverse primers for TCR Jbeta segments. As stored in TCRdb, this immuneACCESS dataset retains in-frame rearrangements with V and J assigned. A fraction of the clones does not appear; measured against another copy, unresolved V genes explain less than half of the discrepancy, and the remainder lacks a known reason. The sample profile shows 150,000 to 200,000 clones; 70% to 75% of them were found once. Of the sample, approximately 5% falls within the top ten clones. What was sequenced was PBMCs. These receptors were collected from a man aged 18 to 29 in good health and CMV-seropositive.

The chain links TRBV28 to TRBJ2-1; D is unresolved. The CDR3 is 16 amino acids. V was pared by 11 bases and J by 2 bases, with 22 bases between. Germline V gene lookup returns CDR1 MDHEN and CDR2 SYDVKM. The CDR3 bases are TGTGCCTGCCACCCCGGTAGAGTCCGCACCTACAATGAGCAGTTCTTC. Protein sequence: CACHPGRVRTYNEQFF. The full variable domain, rest sourced from reference TRBV28 and TRBJ2-1, is DVKVTQSSRYLVKRTGEKVFLECVQDMDHENMFWYRQDPGLGLRLIYFSYDVKMKEKGDIPEGYSVSREKKERFSLILESASTNQTSMYLCACHPGRVRTYNEQFFGPGTRLTVL.

The chain uses TRBV5-4 and TRBJ1-2, with TRBD1 identical over 7 bases. The trim removed 4 bases at V and 7 bases at J, leaving 10 bases unmatched. The CDR3 is 14 amino acids. Per the germline V gene, CDR1 is SGHNT and CDR2 is YYREEE (reference sequence). DNA of the CDR3: TGTGCCAGCAGCCTACCGGGACAGAAGTCTGGCTACACCTTC. It specifies CASSLPGQKSGYTF. Full variable domain (outside the CDR3, taken from reference TRBV5-4 and TRBJ1-2): ETGVTQSPTHLIKTRGQQVTLRCSSQSGHNTVSWYQQALGQGPQFIFQYYREEENGRGNFPPRFSGLQFPNYSSELNVNALELDDSALYLCASSLPGQKSGYTFGSGTRLTVV.

V gene TRBV4-1 combines with J gene TRBJ2-2; possibly TRBD2 for D (6 bases). V shed 4 bases and J shed 1 base, with 10 bases lying between them. Germline-derived CDR1 and CDR2 are MGHRA and YSYEKL. The CDR3 runs 15 residues. Here the CDR3 reads CASSRVAENTGELFF. The CDR3 region has the DNA TGCGCCAGCAGCCGGGTAGCGGAGAACACCGGGGAGCTGTTTTTT.

The rearrangement uses TRBV2 and TRBJ1-6; D uncertain. The germline V gene encodes CDR1 SNHLY and CDR2 FYNNEI. This CDR3 is built from 12 residues. V was pared by 1 base and J by 10 bases, with 5 bases between. The CDR3 region is CASSEGQSPLHF. DNA of the CDR3: TGTGCCAGCAGTGAAGGGCAGTCACCCCTCCACTTT.

The CDR3 coding sequence is TGTGCCTGGAGTACGACTAGCGGCCCCTACAATGAGCAGTTCTTC. Translating it yields CAWSTTSGPYNEQFF. This chain links TRBV30 with TRBJ2-1, with TRBD2 matching over 9 bases. V shed 2 bases and J 2 bases; nucleotides not matched to a gene: 4. CDR3 length: 15 residues. From germline, CDR1 is GTSNPN and CDR2 SVGIG (reference sequence).

This clone came up a few times. V is TRBV19 and J is TRBJ1-5; no reliable D call. Looked up from germline, CDR1 is LNHDA and CDR2 is SQIVND (reference sequence). V was shortened by 3 bases and J by 1 base, with 10 bases between the two germline ends. This CDR3 is built from 15 residues. CDR3 in DNA: TGTGCCAGTAGTATTGAGGAAAGGAGCAATCAGCCCCAGCATTTT. Its translation is CASSIEERSNQPQHF. The whole variable domain, filled in from reference TRBV19 and TRBJ1-5, reads DGGITQSPKYLFRKEGQNVTLSCEQNLNHDAMYWYRQDPGQGLRLIYYSQIVNDFQKGDIAEGYSVSREKKESFPLTVTSAQKNPTAFYLCASSIEERSNQPQHFGDGTRLSIL.

The chain is built from TRBV7-8 and TRBJ1-2, with D perhaps TRBD1 (5 bases). In germline, CDR1 is SGHVS, CDR2 FQNEAQ. The CDR3 is 13 residues long. V was shortened by 5 bases and J by 8 bases, with 15 bases between the two germline ends. The CDR3, as DNA: TGTGCCAGCAGCCCGCCCGCAGGGCTAGGCTACACCTTC. This codes for CASSPPAGLGYTF.

The chain uses TRBV6-4 and TRBJ2-6; D remains unclear. The germline V gene has CDR1 MRHNA and CDR2 SNTAGT. There are 14 residues in the CDR3. Trimming stripped 6 bases from V and 0 bases from J, with 6 bases between. The CDR3 nucleotides read TGTGCCAGCAGCCCCTACTCTGGGGCCAACGTCCTGACTTTC. Translating it yields CASSPYSGANVLTF.

The chain recombines TRBV7-2 with TRBJ2-3; 7 nucleotides match TRBD2. Unmatched junction bases numbered 2, after V lost 3 bases and J lost 2 bases. CDR1 SGHTA and CDR2 FQGNSA come from the germline V gene. This CDR3 is 14 amino acids long. CDR3 nucleotides: TGTGCCAGCAGCTTTAGCGGGCTCACAGATACGCAGTATTTT. The encoded protein is CASSFSGLTDTQYF.

The chain joins TRBV5-6 to TRBJ2-3; D remains unclear. V lost 1 base and J lost 7, with 13 bases in between. The CDR3 runs 14 residues. Germline V gene lookup returns CDR1 SGHDT and CDR2 YYEEEE. The CDR3 sequence: CASSLRVASHTQYF. The CDR3 region has the DNA TGTGCCAGCAGCTTGAGAGTTGCATCACATACGCAGTATTTT.

CDR3 sequence (DNA): TGCGCCAGCAGCTGGGAGGGGAGAGATACGCAGTATTTT. This encodes CASSWEGRDTQYF. The gene calls are TRBV5-1 and TRBJ2-3, with 7 bases aligning to TRBD2. The CDR3 sequence is 13 residues long. Germline CDR1 is SGHRS and CDR2 is YFSETQ. Trimming at V came to 3 bases and at J to 5 bases, leaving 3 bases not matched to a gene.

This clone was detected only a few times. J is TRBJ1-1 and V is TRBV19; 9 bases line up with TRBD1. V gave up 4 bases and J gave up 14 bases; unmatched junction bases: 11. CDR3 length: 13 residues. CDR1 is LNHDA, CDR2 SQIVND, per germline (reference sequence). CDR3 sequence: CASSTGQGSASFF. In DNA, the CDR3 is TGTGCCAGTAGTACGGGACAGGGTTCAGCAAGCTTCTTT.

Turning to this clone: At one end the junction does not follow the germline gene, possibly because of a read error. V and J are TRBV7-7 and TRBJ1-5; 11 bases are shared with TRBD1. The V gene's germline CDR1 is SSHAT and CDR2 FNYEAQ (reference sequence). The CDR3 length is 15 residues. The CDR3 loop is CASSGTGGWNQPQHF. The CDR3 DNA sequence: TGTGCTAGCAGCGGGACAGGGGGTTGGAATCAGCCCCAGCATTTT.

CDR3 sequence reads: CASSQATSGAHAVNEQFF. CDR3 nucleotide sequence: TGTGCCAGCAGCCAAGCGACTAGCGGGGCCCACGCGGTAAATGAGCAGTTCTTC. The J gene is TRBJ2-1, the V gene TRBV4-2, with TRBD2 identical over 11 bases. Losses at the gene ends were 1 base for V and 7 bases for J; bases not matched to a gene: 12. There are 18 residues in the CDR3. Germline CDR1 LGHNA, CDR2 YNFKEQ.

In DNA, the CDR3 is TGTGCCACCAGCCGCGAACTTGAAGATTACAGCGGGGTTAACTATGGCTACACCTTC. This encodes CATSRELEDYSGVNYGYTF. V gene TRBV15 combines with J gene TRBJ1-2, with D uncertain. This CDR3 region has 19 residues. Germline-derived CDR1 and CDR2 are LNHNV and YYDKDF (reference sequence). Trimming removed 5 bases from V and 1 base from J, with 26 bases in between.

The chain uses TRBV7-2 and TRBJ1-5, with 7 bases fitting TRBD1. Germline trimming cut 3 bases from V and 5 bases from J; bases unmatched to any gene: 7. In germline, CDR1 is SGHTA, CDR2 FQGNSA. This CDR3 is built from 15 residues. The CDR3 sequence is CASSFSGTVDQPQHF. CDR3 DNA: TGTGCCAGCAGCTTCTCTGGGACAGTTGATCAGCCCCAGCATTTT.